This T cell receptor beta chain was identified during a study of blood T cell repertoires in COVID-19. Study-wide context: Material from acute and convalescent COVID-19 was sourced from the United States, Italy and Spain. T cells, B-cell-depleted T cells, or PBMCs provided the cDNA or gDNA that served as material.

Some clones are missing from TCRdb's copy, which holds only in-frame ones; the method was immunoSEQ multiplex PCR. Altogether roughly 440,000 clones are present, about 91% being singletons, with the ten largest covering around an eighth. Followed longitudinally, the Seattle patients had been enrolled during active infection. V lost 8 bases to trimming and J lost 6 bases; unmatched junction nucleotides: 12. The CDR3 length is 14 residues. Germline V gene lookup returns CDR1 SNHLY and CDR2 FYNNEI. The chain carries TRBV2 and TRBJ2-7, with 8 bases that match TRBD1. The source material was peripheral blood. This clonotype originated in a woman in her fifties or sixties with COVID-19, enrolled during active disease. CDR3 loop: CASGGRQGQVEQYF. The CDR3 DNA reads as TGTGCCAGCGGAGGTCGACAGGGGCAGGTCGAGCAGTACTTC.